This record covers a single TCR beta chain. The CDR3 is made up of 13 amino acids. Per the germline V gene, CDR1 is ENHRY and CDR2 is SYGVKD. Trimming at V came to 10 bases and at J to 8 bases, leaving 8 bases not matched to a gene. The data belong to a study of blood T cell repertoires in COVID-19. Here immunoSEQ multiplex PCR was the method, and the copy in TCRdb shows in-frame clones only, minus some. The sample consists of fewer than 200,000 clones, about 88% of them appearing once. The clonotype was recovered from a man aged 60 to 69 with acute or convalescent COVID-19. The sample was peripheral blood. V usage is TRBV10-3 and J usage is TRBJ2-2; 9 nucleotides line up with TRBD1. The CDR3 DNA follows: TGTGCCACCCGGGACAGGGCTTTAGGGGAGCTGTTTTTT. Its translation: CATRDRALGELFF.